This T cell receptor (beta chain) was recorded in a study of T cells in localized non-small cell lung cancer. Study findings and constraints: Uninvolved adjacent lung showed peak T cell clonality, exceeding tumor. Median detection of top 100 tumor clones in adjacent lung was 55 to 60 clones. Longer overall survival was seen with higher T cell density measured in blood. It remains possible that heterogeneity exists, since only one tumor region was sequenced.

Repertoires were generated with immunoSEQ multiplex PCR, while TCRdb's copy carries only in-frame clones and drops some. Of about 33,000 clones listed, under 90% are singletons. The length of the CDR3 is 13 residues. The ends were cut back, 1 base at V and 7 bases at J, with 10 bases in the middle. The germline CDR1 and CDR2 sequences are SGHAT and FQNNGV. This clone was recorded only once. Its specificity is unknown. The chain is built from TRBV11-2 and TRBJ2-5; no clear D. Sequenced here: peripheral blood, sampled before any cancer treatment. This clonotype originated in a man between 40 and 69 years old with stage I lung adenocarcinoma. CDR3 sequence reads: CASSLVGLGTQYF. In DNA, the CDR3 is TGTGCCAGCAGCTTAGTCGGATTAGGGACCCAGTACTTC.